This entry lists 13 T cell receptor beta chains sequenced from one sample in a study of control samples from healthy donors and cancer patients. Sequencing used immunoSEQ multiplex PCR; TCRdb keeps in-frame clones, though not all of them. The repertoire holds about 89,000 clones, with about 89% as singletons. Sequenced material: blood. These receptors were obtained from a man between 25 and 39 years old in good health.

This rearrangement joins TRBV27 to TRBJ1-6; the D is unclear. The CDR3 runs to 16 residues. V lost 6 bases and J lost 1, with 13 bases in between. The V gene's germline CDR1 is MNHEY and CDR2 SMNVEV (reference sequence). The CDR3, as DNA: TGTGCCAGCAGCCCCCCCGGGAAGTCCTATAATTCACCCCTCCACTTT. It is translated as CASSPPGKSYNSPLHF.

The chain combines TRBV27 with TRBJ1-2, with D possibly matching TRBD1 (6 bases). Germline CDR1 and CDR2: MNHEY and SMNVEV (reference sequence). Trimming left V 3 bases short and J 7 bases short, with 15 bases between. This CDR3 has 14 residues. CDR3 loop: CASSLGRGTIGYTF. CDR3 in DNA: TGTGCCAGCAGTTTGGGCAGGGGAACTATTGGCTACACCTTC.

This clone showed up just once. The chain combines TRBV11-2 with TRBJ2-7; no reliable D call. V lost 0 bases, J lost 4 bases, and 10 bases lay in between. CDR3 length equals 14 residues. Germline CDR1 reads SGHAT; CDR2 reads FQNNGV. The CDR3 reads CASSLDWTVYEQYV. DNA of the CDR3: TGTGCCAGCAGCTTAGACTGGACCGTGTACGAGCAGTACGTC.

The sample holds one count of this clone. This sequence joins TRBV10-2 and TRBJ2-1; TRBD2 agrees at 9 bases. Trimming removed 6 bases from V and 8 bases from J; junction bases left unmatched: 11. CDR1 WSHSY and CDR2 SAAADI come from the germline V gene. The CDR3 runs 15 residues. The CDR3 DNA reads as TGCGCCAGCAGGGATTGGCGGGGGGGCACGGATGAGCAGTTCTTC. It yields the protein CASRDWRGGTDEQFF.

The V and J genes are TRBV7-9 and TRBJ1-1, with D unclear. V gave up 3 bases and J gave up 5 bases, with 10 bases separating them. There are 13 residues in the CDR3. Germline V lookup: CDR1 SEHNR, CDR2 FQNEAQ (reference sequence). This CDR3 reads CASSLDGGTEAFF. CDR3 DNA: TGTGCCAGCAGCTTGGACGGAGGGACTGAAGCTTTCTTT.

V gene TRBV7-9 combines with J gene TRBJ1-2, with D hard to call. Germline lookup yields CDR1 SEHNR and CDR2 FQNEAQ (reference sequence). V lost 1 base and J lost 4, with 7 bases in between. There are 13 residues in the CDR3. CDR3 nucleotides: TGTGCCAGCAGCTTAGAACGGCCCTATGGCTACACCTTC. This gives the protein CASSLERPYGYTF.

This clone appeared once. This sequence joins TRBV5-1 and TRBJ1-2; 10 bases are a match to TRBD1. The CDR3 is 14 amino acids. V was clipped by 5 bases and J by 4 bases; unmatched bases: 5. CDR1 is SGHRS, CDR2 YFSETQ, per germline. The CDR3 nucleotides read TGCGCCAGCAGTACCGGGACAGGGGTCTATGGCTACACCTTC. Translating it yields CASSTGTGVYGYTF. Based on the CDR3 plus reference TRBV5-1 and TRBJ1-2, the full variable domain is KAGVTQTPRYLIKTRGQQVTLSCSPISGHRSVSWYQQTPGQGLQFLFEYFSETQRNKGNFPGRFSGRQFSNSRSEMNVSTLELGDSALYLCASSTGTGVYGYTFGSGTRLTVV.

The rearrangement links TRBV5-1 to TRBJ1-2; D gene uncertain. Per the germline V gene, CDR1 is SGHRS and CDR2 is YFSETQ. With 2 bases removed from V and 5 bases from J, the gap between germline ends came to 10 bases. CDR3 length: 13 amino acids. CDR3 in DNA: TGCGCCAGCAGCTTACAAGGTTCTTATGGCTACACCTTC. Translation gives CASSLQGSYGYTF.

This clone has just one count. This chain uses TRBV6-5 with TRBJ1-2; D uncertain. CDR1 is MNHEY, CDR2 SVGAGI, per germline. The germline V and J ends were trimmed by 6 bases and 4 bases, with 12 bases remaining between them. CDR3 length equals 13 residues. The CDR3 nucleotides are TGTGCCAGCAGCCCCGCGCAGTCCTATGGCTACACCTTC. Amino acid sequence: CASSPAQSYGYTF.

The V call is TRBV19, the J call TRBJ2-2; D is undetermined. V was clipped by 2 bases and J by 5 bases, with 21 bases between them. This CDR3 spans 18 amino acids. Germline V gene sequence: CDR1 LNHDA, CDR2 SQIVND (reference sequence). CDR3 bases: TGTGCCAGTAGTATAACGCCCCCCACCCCGACGAGGACCGGGGAGCTGTTTTTT. Its protein is CASSITPPTPTRTGELFF.

This clone was counted a few times. This chain joins TRBV6-6 and TRBJ1-5, with TRBD1 identical over 8 bases. The ends lost 5 bases at V and 2 bases at J; junction bases unmatched: 8. Germline CDR1 reads MNHNY; CDR2 reads SVGAGI (reference sequence). The CDR3 contains 16 residues. The CDR3 DNA follows: TGTGCCAGCAGTCCAAGGACAGGGAAGGGCAATCAGCCCCAGCATTTT. It encodes CASSPRTGKGNQPQHF.

CDR3 residues: CASSQEWIPANVLTF. CDR3 nucleotides: TGCGCCAGCAGCCAAGAATGGATCCCGGCCAACGTCCTGACTTTC. V usage is TRBV4-1 and J usage is TRBJ2-6; D gene ambiguous. V was shortened by 0 bases and J by 6 bases, with 9 bases between the two germline ends. This CDR3 comprises 15 residues. Per germline, CDR1 MGHRA and CDR2 YSYEKL.

This clone was detected only a few times. This sequence joins TRBV3-1 (or the pseudogene TRBV3-2) and TRBJ2-3; 11 positions agree with TRBD2. Germline V CDR1 and CDR2: LGHDT, YNNKEL (reference sequence). V gave up 4 bases and J gave up 2 bases; unmatched junction bases: 2. This CDR3 contains 15 residues. CDR3 loop: CASSPLAGVTDTQYF. The CDR3 nucleotides are TGTGCCAGCAGCCCACTAGCGGGAGTCACAGATACGCAGTATTTT.